Listed below are T cell receptor beta chains from one sample, sequenced in a study of Ad26.COV2.S vaccination and SARS-CoV-2 variants. Sequenced by immunoSEQ multiplex PCR; TCRdb stores in-frame clones only, minus some. Of hundreds of thousands of clones in the sample, around 89% were seen once. The sample consisted of peripheral blood, taken in a trial of Ad26.COV2.S vaccine versus placebo. The receptors shown here come from a person between 18 and 60 years old who received the Ad26.COV2.S COVID-19 vaccine or a placebo. Each CDR3 is given with its conserved first and last residue. D genes are given only for firm matches. Some rows have no size entry. The others give once, few or many, or a class for an expanded clone.

j_call clone_size v_call d_call cdr3_aa cdr3_nt
TRBJ1-3 - TRBV5-5 - CASSLQVSSGNTIYF TGTGCCAGCAGCTTACAGGTTAGCTCTGGAAACACCATATATTTT
TRBJ2-1 - TRBV5-4 TRBD2 CASSLAPTSDQQFF TGTGCCAGCAGCTTGGCGCCGACTAGCGATCAGCAGTTCTTC
TRBJ2-7 once TRBV11-2 TRBD1 CASSGDRVYEQYF TGTGCCAGCTCCGGGGACAGGGTCTACGAGCAGTACTTC
TRBJ2-7 - TRBV5-6 TRBD2 CASSLRRLAGAYEQYF TGTGCCAGCAGCTTGCGACGACTAGCGGGGGCCTACGAGCAGTACTTC
TRBJ1-2 - TRBV6-2/TRBV6-3 - CASSYQAYGYTF TGTGCCAGCAGTTACCAGGCCTATGGCTACACCTTC
TRBJ2-5 once TRBV5-4 TRBD1 CASSTRTGQETQYF TGTGCCAGCAGCACCCGGACAGGGCAGGAGACCCAGTACTTC
TRBJ1-4 - TRBV6-5 - CASSYDGSGGEKLFF TGTGCCAGCAGTTACGATGGCAGTGGAGGGGAAAAACTGTTTTTT
TRBJ1-1 - TRBV19 - CASSTLRRRQLNTEAFF TGTGCCAGTAGCACTCTACGACGACGGCAGTTGAACACTGAAGCTTTCTTT
TRBJ1-1 - TRBV3-1/TRBV3-2 - CASSPWTLDHTEAFF TGTGCCAGCAGCCCGTGGACCCTCGACCACACTGAAGCTTTCTTT
TRBJ1-5 - TRBV4-3 - CASSQGPGEPQHF TGCGCCAGCAGCCAAGGTCCGGGAGAGCCCCAGCATTTT
TRBJ1-5 - TRBV19 - CASRKNRDTYNQPQHF TGTGCCAGTAGAAAGAACCGGGACACTTACAATCAGCCCCAGCATTTT
TRBJ1-3 - TRBV6-1 - CASSEGGNTIYF TGTGCCAGCAGTGAGGGTGGAAACACCATATATTTT
TRBJ1-2 - TRBV30 - CAFPANGGYTF TGTGCCTTTCCCGCGAACGGGGGCTACACCTTC
TRBJ2-7 - TRBV19 TRBD2 CASSRLAANSYEQYF TGTGCCAGTAGTCGACTAGCGGCGAATTCCTACGAGCAGTACTTC
TRBJ2-3 - TRBV3-1/TRBV3-2 TRBD2 CASSLTPAGGTDTQYF TGTGCCAGCAGCCTCACCCCGGCGGGGGGCACAGATACGCAGTATTTT
TRBJ1-6 - TRBV5-6 - CASSLWQVNSPLHF TGTGCCAGCAGCTTATGGCAGGTTAATTCACCCCTCCACTTT
TRBJ2-7 - TRBV11-2 TRBD2 CASSTGDYVNYEQYF TGTGCCAGCAGCACCGGGGACTACGTGAACTACGAGCAGTACTTC
TRBJ2-5 - TRBV6-2/TRBV6-3 TRBD2 CASSPGGPSKTQYF TGTGCCAGCAGCCCGGGGGGGCCTTCGAAGACCCAGTACTTC
TRBJ2-1 - TRBV6-5 - CASSWSAGASNEQFF TGTGCCAGCAGTTGGTCGGCAGGAGCTAGCAATGAGCAGTTCTTC
TRBJ1-5 few TRBV5-1 - CASSLGQRGSNQPQHF TGCGCCAGCAGCTTGGGACAGAGGGGGAGCAATCAGCCCCAGCATTTT
TRBJ2-3 - TRBV5-4 - CASSSPWGGLYTDTQYF TGTGCCAGCAGCTCCCCTTGGGGGGGGCTCTACACAGATACGCAGTATTTT
TRBJ2-2 once TRBV10-3 TRBD2 CARTGTSGTGELFF TGTGCCAGAACTGGGACTAGCGGGACCGGGGAGCTGTTTTTT
TRBJ2-1 - TRBV3-1/TRBV3-2 - CASSMPSLYNEQFF TGTGCCAGCAGCATGCCAAGCCTATACAATGAGCAGTTCTTC
TRBJ2-1 - TRBV5-4 - CASSLGSSGLYSYNEQFF TGTGCCAGCAGCTTAGGGTCCAGCGGCCTATATTCCTACAATGAGCAGTTCTTC
TRBJ2-5 - TRBV3-1/TRBV3-2 TRBD2 CASSFLAGEQETQYF TGTGCCAGCAGCTTCTTAGCGGGGGAACAAGAGACCCAGTACTTC
TRBJ1-5 - TRBV19 TRBD1 CASSIGTGVNQPQHF TGTGCCAGTAGTATAGGGACAGGGGTCAATCAGCCCCAGCATTTT
TRBJ1-6 - TRBV10-3 - CAISEGALYNSPLHF TGTGCCATCAGTGAAGGGGCCCTCTATAATTCACCCCTCCACTTT
TRBJ2-7 - TRBV11-2 - CASSKYSRGRGYEQYF TGTGCCAGCAGCAAGTATTCCAGGGGCCGGGGATACGAGCAGTACTTC
TRBJ1-2 - TRBV12-5 - CASGPGTAGITFTYGYTF TGTGCTAGTGGTCCCGGGACGGCTGGGATCACTTTTACCTATGGCTACACCTTC
TRBJ1-6 - TRBV11-3 TRBD1 CASSPQGGGSPLHF TGTGCCAGCAGCCCCCAGGGGGGTGGGTCACCCCTCCACTTT
TRBJ1-1 - TRBV10-1 - CASSLGGASNTEAFF TGCGCCAGCAGTTTGGGGGGCGCGTCGAACACTGAAGCTTTCTTT
TRBJ1-6 - TRBV7-3 - CASSRAPQGLNSPLHF TGTGCCAGCAGCCGAGCGCCCCAGGGACTTAATTCACCCCTCCACTTT
TRBJ1-4 - TRBV30 - CAWSVQMGRGEKLFF TGTGCCTGGAGTGTACAGATGGGGCGGGGTGAAAAACTGTTTTTT
TRBJ1-2 - TRBV29-1 - CSVDSLGEGGYTF TGCAGCGTTGATTCTCTGGGAGAGGGGGGCTACACCTTC
TRBJ2-7 - TRBV15 - CATSRDTEYEQYF TGTGCCACCAGCAGAGATACTGAGTACGAGCAGTACTTC
TRBJ2-5 - TRBV30 - CAWSVRETQYF TGTGCCTGGAGTGTCCGGGAGACCCAGTACTTC
TRBJ1-1 once TRBV5-1 TRBD1 CASSVQGLNTEAFF TGCGCCAGCAGTGTACAGGGGTTGAACACTGAAGCTTTCTTT
TRBJ2-7 - TRBV20-1 TRBD2 CSASHSGRAGEQYF TGCAGTGCTAGTCATAGCGGGAGGGCGGGCGAGCAGTACTTC
TRBJ2-2 - TRBV7-9 TRBD2 CASILPGLAGATNTGELFF TGTGCCAGCATCCTTCCGGGACTAGCGGGGGCTACGAACACCGGGGAGCTGTTTTTT
TRBJ1-5 - TRBV7-2 - CASSLDRGQPQHF TGTGCCAGCAGCTTAGATAGGGGACAGCCCCAGCATTTT
TRBJ2-1 - TRBV7-3 TRBD1 CASSVRQGAYNEQFF TGTGCCAGCAGCGTTCGACAGGGGGCCTACAATGAGCAGTTCTTC
TRBJ1-2 - TRBV7-9 TRBD1 CASSPRTGVFGYGYTF TGTGCCAGCAGCCCCCGGACAGGGGTGTTCGGCTATGGCTACACCTTC
TRBJ1-1 medium-sized TRBV7-9 - CASSPKGYTEAFF TGTGCCAGCAGCCCTAAGGGGTACACTGAAGCTTTCTTT
TRBJ2-7 - TRBV7-2 TRBD2 CASSPTGTSGRYEQYF TGTGCCAGCAGCCCTACCGGGACTAGCGGGAGGTACGAGCAGTACTTC
TRBJ2-1 - TRBV5-1 TRBD2 CASSFSTSDYNEQFF TGCGCCAGCAGCTTTTCGACTAGCGATTACAATGAGCAGTTCTTC
TRBJ2-7 - TRBV3-1/TRBV3-2 TRBD2 CASSQTPGLAPYSYEQYF TGTGCCAGCAGCCAAACCCCCGGACTAGCGCCTTACTCCTACGAGCAGTACTTC
TRBJ1-3 - TRBV6-6 - CASSYSSLGNTIYF TGTGCCAGCAGTTACTCGTCTTTAGGCAACACCATATATTTT